The present TCR beta chain was sequenced within a study of cytomegalovirus exposure and HLA in healthy donors. About this clone: What it binds is not known.

This CDR3 comprises 19 residues. Germline lookup yields CDR1 MDHEN and CDR2 SYDVKM. With V trimmed by 7 bases and J by 1 base, 11 bases remained unmatched. Researchers ran the PCR with 60 Vbeta and 13 Jbeta primers. The data were produced by immunoSEQ multiplex PCR, yet TCRdb's version contains in-frame clones alone and is incomplete. Of more than 140,000 clones in the sample, approximately 82% were seen once. Study results and caveats: One later analysis reportedly identified an Asian-associated ancestry cluster that showed fewer N-insertions than the roughly 700-donor mean.

This rearrangement joins TRBV28 to TRBJ2-1; TRBD2 matches 15 bases. This receptor was taken from a man aged 18 to 29 in good health and CMV-seropositive. The specimen was PBMCs. CDR3 nucleotide sequence: TGTGCCAGCACTCGCCCGGGACTAGCGGGAGGCCTTTCCTACAATGAGCAGTTCTTC. Translated, it gives CASTRPGLAGGLSYNEQFF.